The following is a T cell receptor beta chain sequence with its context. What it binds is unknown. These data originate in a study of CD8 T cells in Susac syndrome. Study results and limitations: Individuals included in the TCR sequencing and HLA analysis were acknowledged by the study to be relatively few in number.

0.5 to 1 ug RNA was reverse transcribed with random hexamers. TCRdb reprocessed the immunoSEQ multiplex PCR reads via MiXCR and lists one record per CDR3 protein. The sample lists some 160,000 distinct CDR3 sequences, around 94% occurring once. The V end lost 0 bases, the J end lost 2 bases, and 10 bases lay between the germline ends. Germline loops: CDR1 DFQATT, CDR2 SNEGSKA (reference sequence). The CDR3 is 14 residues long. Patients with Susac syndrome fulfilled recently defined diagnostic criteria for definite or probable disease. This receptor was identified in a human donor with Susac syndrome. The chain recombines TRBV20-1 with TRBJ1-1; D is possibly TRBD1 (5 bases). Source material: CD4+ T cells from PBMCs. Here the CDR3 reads CSARDSTVNTEAFF. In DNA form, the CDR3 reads TGCAGTGCTAGAGATTCGACAGTAAACACTGAAGCTTTCTTT.